This is a list of T cell receptor beta chains from one sample in a study of T cell responses to AZD1222 COVID-19 vaccine. The data were produced by immunoSEQ multiplex PCR, yet TCRdb's version contains in-frame clones alone and is incomplete. Among over 120,000 clones, around 94% were seen once, and the ten largest hold 12%. This specimen was peripheral blood, taken after recovery from COVID-19. The origin of the receptors is an adult who had recovered from COVID-19. The CDR3 runs from the conserved cysteine through the conserved F or W. The D gene is left open where the match is weak. Some rows have no size entry. The others give once, few or many, or a class for an expanded clone.

clone size,J gene,CDR3 length,D gene,V gene,CDR3 protein,CDR3 DNA
-,TRBJ2-1,13,TRBD2,TRBV10-3,CATRGLAGDEQFF,TGTGCCACTCGGGGACTAGCGGGAGATGAGCAGTTCTTC
-,TRBJ1-4,15,TRBD1,TRBV18,CASSLMTGEHEKLFF,TGTGCCAGCTCACTGATGACAGGGGAGCATGAAAAACTGTTTTTT
-,TRBJ2-3,14,TRBD2,TRBV7-3,CASSKGLASDTQYF,TGTGCCAGCAGCAAGGGACTAGCTTCAGATACGCAGTATTTT
-,TRBJ1-5,16,-,TRBV4-1,CASSQDHLGGVQPQHF,TGCGCCAGCAGCCAAGATCACCTAGGGGGAGTTCAGCCCCAGCATTTT
-,TRBJ2-1,15,TRBD1,TRBV7-3,CASSLGGLLSDEQFF,TGTGCCAGCAGCCTAGGGGGCCTCCTGAGCGATGAGCAGTTCTTC
-,TRBJ2-2,15,TRBD2,TRBV28,CASKLAGLTTGELFF,TGTGCCAGCAAGCTAGCGGGACTCACAACCGGGGAGCTGTTTTTT
-,TRBJ2-3,17,TRBD2,TRBV28,CASSFPSPGTSIDTQYF,TGTGCCAGCAGTTTCCCCTCTCCCGGGACTAGCATAGATACGCAGTATTTT
-,TRBJ2-2,17,-,TRBV7-9,CASSSVKGTLNTGELFF,TGTGCCAGCAGCTCCGTGAAGGGGACACTGAACACCGGGGAGCTGTTTTTT
-,TRBJ2-3,14,-,TRBV28,CASSFGGPLATQYF,TGTGCCAGCAGTTTTGGGGGCCCCTTAGCTACGCAGTATTTT
-,TRBJ2-6,12,-,TRBV2,CASGAGANVLTF,TGTGCCAGCGGGGCTGGGGCCAACGTCCTGACTTTC
-,TRBJ2-3,14,-,TRBV6-5,CASSYSGGADTQYF,TGTGCCAGCAGTTACTCGGGGGGCGCAGATACGCAGTATTTT
-,TRBJ2-5,13,TRBD2,TRBV15,CATRREVQETQYF,TGTGCCACCAGGCGGGAGGTCCAAGAGACCCAGTACTTC
-,TRBJ2-7,14,-,TRBV5-4,CASSLGVGGYEQYF,TGTGCCAGCAGCTTAGGAGTTGGCGGCTACGAGCAGTACTTC
-,TRBJ1-3,15,-,TRBV6-5,CASSYPHGGGNTIYF,TGTGCCAGCAGTTACCCCCACGGTGGTGGAAACACCATATATTTT
-,TRBJ2-7,14,TRBD1,TRBV9,CASSAGQGYYEQYF,TGTGCCAGCAGCGCGGGACAGGGGTACTACGAGCAGTACTTC
-,TRBJ2-1,18,-,TRBV18,CASSPLVLDYNSYNEQFF,TGTGCCAGCTCACCTTTAGTATTGGACTATAATTCCTACAATGAGCAGTTCTTC
few,TRBJ2-7,19,TRBD1,TRBV5-1,CASSLDGVRGRGYGYEQYF,TGCGCCAGCAGCTTGGATGGGGTCAGGGGGCGCGGTTACGGGTACGAGCAGTACTTC
-,TRBJ2-3,13,-,TRBV29-1,CSVEKATADTQYF,TGCAGCGTTGAAAAGGCCACCGCAGATACGCAGTATTTT
-,TRBJ2-7,13,-,TRBV2,CASRLSLSYEQYF,TGTGCCAGCAGACTATCCCTCTCCTACGAGCAGTACTTC
-,TRBJ2-7,14,-,TRBV27,CASSLVRGPYEQYF,TGTGCCAGCAGTTTGGTCCGGGGTCCCTACGAGCAGTACTTC
-,TRBJ2-6,18,TRBD2,TRBV5-4,CASSLPGGQISGANVLTF,TGTGCCAGCAGCTTACCGGGAGGTCAGATCTCTGGGGCCAACGTCCTGACTTTC
-,TRBJ2-5,14,-,TRBV7-9,CASSLVGIQETQYF,TGTGCCAGCAGCTTAGTGGGTATTCAAGAGACCCAGTACTTC
-,TRBJ2-2,13,-,TRBV19,CASSSGITGELFF,TGTGCCAGTAGTAGCGGTATCACCGGGGAGCTGTTTTTT
-,TRBJ2-1,16,-,TRBV5-8,CASSWIPGTPDNEQFF,TGTGCCAGCAGCTGGATTCCCGGGACACCTGACAATGAGCAGTTCTTC
-,TRBJ1-2,14,TRBD1,TRBV6-5,CASSSGGVVYGYTF,TGTGCCAGCAGTTCAGGGGGAGTTGTATATGGCTACACCTTC
-,TRBJ2-7,15,-,TRBV5-5,CASSSGPVTTYEQYF,TGTGCCAGCAGCTCCGGTCCCGTTACCACCTACGAGCAGTACTTC
-,TRBJ2-7,14,TRBD1,TRBV6-6,CASSSTGETVEQYF,TGTGCCAGCAGTTCTACAGGGGAAACAGTAGAGCAGTACTTC
-,TRBJ2-2,16,TRBD2,TRBV5-6,CASSLSLAGNTGELFF,TGTGCCAGCAGCTTGTCACTAGCGGGGAACACCGGGGAGCTGTTTTTT
-,TRBJ1-5,13,TRBD1,TRBV30,CAWSDRGNQPQHF,TGTGCCTGGAGTGACAGGGGTAATCAGCCCCAGCATTTT
-,TRBJ2-7,14,TRBD1,TRBV5-1,CASSFGTGMYEQYF,TGCGCCAGCAGCTTTGGGACAGGGATGTACGAGCAGTACTTC
-,TRBJ2-7,12,-,TRBV12-3/TRBV12-4,CASSPTTGEQYF,TGTGCCAGCAGTCCGACTACCGGCGAGCAGTACTTC
-,TRBJ2-1,12,-,TRBV2,CASSETSYEQFF,TGTGCCAGCAGTGAGACTAGTTATGAGCAGTTCTTC
-,TRBJ2-4,14,-,TRBV27,CASSLPLAKNIQYF,TGTGCCAGCAGTTTACCCCTAGCCAAAAACATTCAGTACTTC
-,TRBJ2-2,15,-,TRBV2,CASSFRQGGTGELFF,TGTGCCAGCAGTTTCCGACAGGGAGGGACCGGGGAGCTGTTTTTT
-,TRBJ2-7,15,TRBD2,TRBV4-1,CASSQVLAVLDEQYF,TGCGCCAGCAGCCAAGTCCTAGCGGTTCTAGACGAGCAGTACTTC
-,TRBJ1-5,14,-,TRBV19,CASSIKRVAQPQHF,TGTGCCAGTAGTATAAAAAGGGTTGCTCAGCCCCAGCATTTT
-,TRBJ1-1,13,-,TRBV7-2,CASSATLGTEAFF,TGTGCCAGCAGCGCGACCCTCGGGACTGAAGCTTTCTTT
-,TRBJ1-1,15,TRBD1,TRBV13,CASSLGQGGSAEAFF,TGTGCCAGCAGCTTAGGTCAGGGGGGTTCGGCTGAAGCTTTCTTT
-,TRBJ2-1,15,TRBD2,TRBV9,CASSVGLAGANEQFF,TGTGCCAGCAGCGTAGGGCTAGCGGGAGCAAATGAGCAGTTCTTC
-,TRBJ2-3,17,-,TRBV2,CASSVRLWPRGTDTQYF,TGTGCCAGCAGTGTCCGTCTTTGGCCCCGCGGCACAGATACGCAGTATTTT
-,TRBJ2-2,14,-,TRBV5-6,CASSSPLRAGELFF,TGTGCCAGCAGCTCCCCACTCCGGGCCGGGGAGCTGTTTTTT
-,TRBJ1-1,15,-,TRBV11-1,CASSLGVLGATEAFF,TGTGCCAGCAGCTTGGGTGTTCTGGGGGCCACTGAAGCTTTCTTT
-,TRBJ1-3,14,-,TRBV5-6,CASSLSGAGNTIYF,TGTGCCAGCAGCTTGTCCGGGGCTGGAAACACCATATATTTT
-,TRBJ2-7,13,-,TRBV12-3/TRBV12-4,CASTPVGGSEQYF,TGTGCCAGCACTCCGGTTGGGGGATCCGAGCAGTACTTC
-,TRBJ1-3,14,-,TRBV6-5,CASRARVSGNTIYF,TGTGCCAGCAGGGCGAGAGTCTCTGGAAACACCATATATTTT
-,TRBJ2-3,15,TRBD2,TRBV4-1,CASSQVGLATDTQYF,TGCGCCAGCAGCCAAGTCGGACTAGCAACAGATACGCAGTATTTT
-,TRBJ2-1,18,TRBD2,TRBV5-1,CASSRHPATSGTALEQFF,TGCGCCAGCAGCCGACACCCCGCCACTAGCGGGACCGCCTTGGAGCAGTTCTTC
-,TRBJ2-3,17,-,TRBV30,CAWSARPGGRYQDTQYF,TGTGCCTGGAGTGCCCGACCAGGGGGGCGATATCAAGATACGCAGTATTTT
-,TRBJ1-5,13,-,TRBV19,CASSRRINQPQHF,TGTGCCAGTAGCCGTCGGATCAATCAGCCCCAGCATTTT
-,TRBJ1-5,15,-,TRBV28,CASSSPGRVNQPQHF,TGTGCCAGCAGTTCCCCGGGCAGGGTGAATCAGCCCCAGCATTTT
-,TRBJ2-7,14,TRBD2,TRBV11-3,CASSSGGSRYEQYF,TGTGCCAGCAGCTCGGGCGGGAGTCGGTACGAGCAGTACTTC
once,TRBJ2-2,14,TRBD1,TRBV7-3,CASRRQGDTGELFF,TGTGCCAGCAGGCGACAGGGGGACACCGGGGAGCTGTTTTTT
-,TRBJ1-1,15,-,TRBV19,CASKVRWGLNTEAFF,TGTGCCAGTAAAGTGCGGTGGGGTTTGAACACTGAAGCTTTCTTT
-,TRBJ1-6,13,-,TRBV7-2,CASSLEGGSPLHF,TGTGCCAGCAGCTTAGAGGGTGGTTCACCCCTCCACTTT